A selection of T cell receptor beta chains follows, all from one sample in a study of spatial heterogeneity in lung cancer. Each CDR3 protein gets one entry after TCRdb re-called the 5' RACE reads with MiXCR. This table holds about 29,000 distinct CDR3 sequences, 8% to 13% found once. The input for sequencing was PBMCs, taken at follow-up. The origin of the receptors is a female donor with early-stage non-small cell lung cancer. Each CDR3 is given with its conserved first and last residue. Each record gives: D gene, clone size, J gene, V gene, CDR3 DNA, CDR3 protein. D genes are given only for firm matches. Only part of the rows carry a size: once, few, many, or a class if the clone is expanded.

D gene: .; clone size: .; J gene: TRBJ2-7; V gene: TRBV28; CDR3 DNA: TGTGCCAGCAGTAGAGGGAGGTGGGCTCGAGAGCAGTACTTC; CDR3 protein: CASSRGRWAREQYF
D gene: .; clone size: many; J gene: TRBJ1-5; V gene: TRBV6-6; CDR3 DNA: TGTGCCAGCTCTCCGGGGGCCGGGCCCCAGCATTTT; CDR3 protein: CASSPGAGPQHF
D gene: TRBD1; clone size: many; J gene: TRBJ2-7; V gene: TRBV7-2; CDR3 DNA: TGTGCCAGCAGCTTAGAGGGACAGGGTTCCTACGAGCAGTACTTC; CDR3 protein: CASSLEGQGSYEQYF
D gene: .; clone size: many; J gene: TRBJ2-3; V gene: TRBV2; CDR3 DNA: TGTGCCAGCAGTGAAGCGCAACCCGGAGGGGCGCAGTATTTT; CDR3 protein: CASSEAQPGGAQYF
D gene: .; clone size: .; J gene: TRBJ2-5; V gene: TRBV20-1; CDR3 DNA: TGCAGTGCTAGAGATGCCCGGACTATCGGAGAGACCCAGTACTTC; CDR3 protein: CSARDARTIGETQYF
D gene: .; clone size: many; J gene: TRBJ2-1; V gene: TRBV12-5; CDR3 DNA: TGTGCTAGTGGTTTGAGCAGCTACAATGAGCAGTTCTTC; CDR3 protein: CASGLSSYNEQFF
D gene: TRBD2; clone size: many; J gene: TRBJ2-7; V gene: TRBV7-2; CDR3 DNA: TGTGCCAGCAGCACCCGGACTAGCGGGTCCTACGAGCAGTACTTC; CDR3 protein: CASSTRTSGSYEQYF
D gene: TRBD1; clone size: .; J gene: TRBJ1-2; V gene: TRBV6-5; CDR3 DNA: TGTGCCAGCAGTTACCGAGGGACAGCCCCATATGGCTACACCTTC; CDR3 protein: CASSYRGTAPYGYTF
D gene: .; clone size: many; J gene: TRBJ2-7; V gene: TRBV12-3/TRBV12-4; CDR3 DNA: TGTGCCAGCAGTTTTGGGGGGCTCGCCACCTACGAGCAGTACTTC; CDR3 protein: CASSFGGLATYEQYF
D gene: TRBD2; clone size: many; J gene: TRBJ2-3; V gene: TRBV4-2; CDR3 DNA: TGTGCCAGCAGCCAAGATAGGAGCGGGGGCACAGATACGCAGTATTTT; CDR3 protein: CASSQDRSGGTDTQYF
D gene: .; clone size: many; J gene: TRBJ2-1; V gene: TRBV6-5; CDR3 DNA: TGTGCCAGCAGTTACTCGGGGACGAAGTACAATGAGCAGTTCTTC; CDR3 protein: CASSYSGTKYNEQFF
D gene: .; clone size: many; J gene: TRBJ1-2; V gene: TRBV4-2; CDR3 DNA: TGTGCCAGCAGCCAAGGGACGGACTATGGCTACACCTTC; CDR3 protein: CASSQGTDYGYTF
D gene: .; clone size: many; J gene: TRBJ2-3; V gene: TRBV24-1; CDR3 DNA: TGTGCCACCAGTGATCCCGGGGGAACAACGGGTACGCAGTATTTT; CDR3 protein: CATSDPGGTTGTQYF
D gene: .; clone size: many; J gene: TRBJ2-7; V gene: TRBV5-1; CDR3 DNA: TGCGCCAGCAGCTTGTCTCCCCGGGACGAGCAGTACTTC; CDR3 protein: CASSLSPRDEQYF
D gene: TRBD1; clone size: many; J gene: TRBJ1-1; V gene: TRBV28; CDR3 DNA: TGTGCCAGCAGCGGGACAGGGGAATCCCCTGAAGCTTTCTTT; CDR3 protein: CASSGTGESPEAFF
D gene: .; clone size: many; J gene: TRBJ2-5; V gene: TRBV5-4; CDR3 DNA: TGTGCCAGCAGCCAGGGACTGCTGAAGACCCAGTACTTC; CDR3 protein: CASSQGLLKTQYF
D gene: TRBD1; clone size: medium-sized; J gene: TRBJ2-7; V gene: TRBV6-5; CDR3 DNA: TGTGCCAGCAGTTACGGGCCAGGGGGACAGTACGAGCAGTACTTC; CDR3 protein: CASSYGPGGQYEQYF
D gene: .; clone size: .; J gene: TRBJ1-2; V gene: TRBV19; CDR3 DNA: TGTGCCAGTACCCCGTGGGAGGGAAACTATGGCTACACCTTC; CDR3 protein: CASTPWEGNYGYTF
D gene: TRBD1; clone size: few; J gene: TRBJ2-7; V gene: TRBV6-1; CDR3 DNA: TGTGCCACAACCGGGACAGGCCGTTCCTACGAGCAGTACTTC; CDR3 protein: CATTGTGRSYEQYF
D gene: .; clone size: many; J gene: TRBJ2-1; V gene: TRBV12-5; CDR3 DNA: TGTGCTAGTGGTCCATGGGGGGGCCAATGGGATGAGCAGTTCTTC; CDR3 protein: CASGPWGGQWDEQFF
D gene: .; clone size: many; J gene: TRBJ2-7; V gene: TRBV4-3; CDR3 DNA: TGCGCCAGCAGCCAACTCCCAGGGCCCTCCTACGAGCAGTACTTC; CDR3 protein: CASSQLPGPSYEQYF
D gene: .; clone size: many; J gene: TRBJ2-2; V gene: TRBV29-1; CDR3 DNA: TGCAGCGTTGAATTCCTCGGTCCGAACACCGGGGAGCTGTTTTTT; CDR3 protein: CSVEFLGPNTGELFF
D gene: .; clone size: few; J gene: TRBJ2-7; V gene: TRBV6-6; CDR3 DNA: TGTGCCAGCCAAGACAGCTCCTACGAGCAGTACTTC; CDR3 protein: CASQDSSYEQYF
D gene: .; clone size: many; J gene: TRBJ2-7; V gene: TRBV27; CDR3 DNA: TGTGCCAGCAGTTCGTCGGGAAGCTCCTACGAGCAGTACTTC; CDR3 protein: CASSSSGSSYEQYF
D gene: .; clone size: many; J gene: TRBJ1-2; V gene: TRBV28; CDR3 DNA: TGTGCCAGCAGGCAGGGCTATGGCTACACCTTC; CDR3 protein: CASRQGYGYTF
D gene: TRBD1; clone size: few; J gene: TRBJ1-2; V gene: TRBV2; CDR3 DNA: TGTGCCAGCAGCAATAACAGGGGAGATGGCTACACCTTC; CDR3 protein: CASSNNRGDGYTF
D gene: .; clone size: few; J gene: TRBJ2-5; V gene: TRBV18; CDR3 DNA: TGTGCCACCTGGAATGGAGAGACCCAGTACTTC; CDR3 protein: CATWNGETQYF
D gene: TRBD2; clone size: few; J gene: TRBJ2-3; V gene: TRBV27; CDR3 DNA: TGTGCCAGCGCGCGGGGGGCTGGCACAGATACGCAGTATTTT; CDR3 protein: CASARGAGTDTQYF
D gene: .; clone size: many; J gene: TRBJ2-5; V gene: TRBV12-3/TRBV12-4; CDR3 DNA: TGTGCCAGCAGTTCCAGGGGACATGGACCGACCCAGTACTTC; CDR3 protein: CASSSRGHGPTQYF
D gene: .; clone size: .; J gene: TRBJ1-1; V gene: TRBV20-1; CDR3 DNA: TGCAGTGCTAGAGAGATGGGAGATACTGAAGCTTTCTTT; CDR3 protein: CSAREMGDTEAFF
D gene: .; clone size: many; J gene: TRBJ1-3; V gene: TRBV6-6; CDR3 DNA: TGTGCCAGCACCCACGACAGCTCTGGAAACACCATATATTTT; CDR3 protein: CASTHDSSGNTIYF
D gene: .; clone size: many; J gene: TRBJ1-1; V gene: TRBV18; CDR3 DNA: TGTGCCAGCTCACCATTTCGCAGAGAGAACACTGAAGCTTTCTTT; CDR3 protein: CASSPFRRENTEAFF
D gene: TRBD1; clone size: many; J gene: TRBJ2-2; V gene: TRBV7-6; CDR3 DNA: TGTGCCAGCAGCCCGGGGACAGGGGGAAACACCGGGGAGCTGTTTTTT; CDR3 protein: CASSPGTGGNTGELFF
D gene: .; clone size: .; J gene: TRBJ2-1; V gene: TRBV20-1; CDR3 DNA: TGCAGTGCTAGACTAGTGGCTGGCTACAATGAGCAGTTCTTC; CDR3 protein: CSARLVAGYNEQFF
D gene: .; clone size: many; J gene: TRBJ2-5; V gene: TRBV12-3/TRBV12-4; CDR3 DNA: TGTGCCAGCAGTTTTGGCTCAATGGGAGAGACCCAGTACTTC; CDR3 protein: CASSFGSMGETQYF
D gene: .; clone size: many; J gene: TRBJ2-2; V gene: TRBV6-5; CDR3 DNA: TGTGCCAGCAGTCCGCCGGGGGCCGGGGAGCTGTTTTTT; CDR3 protein: CASSPPGAGELFF
D gene: .; clone size: many; J gene: TRBJ2-7; V gene: TRBV5-5; CDR3 DNA: TGTGCCAGCAGCTGGACCAGGTATTCCTACGAGCAGTACTTC; CDR3 protein: CASSWTRYSYEQYF
D gene: .; clone size: .; J gene: TRBJ2-3; V gene: TRBV6-4; CDR3 DNA: TGTGCCAGCAGTGAGGGGGTTATCACAGATACGCAGTATTTT; CDR3 protein: CASSEGVITDTQYF
D gene: TRBD2; clone size: many; J gene: TRBJ2-5; V gene: TRBV20-1; CDR3 DNA: TGCAGTGCTCGGCCGGCTAGCGGCCAAGAGACCCAGTACTTC; CDR3 protein: CSARPASGQETQYF
D gene: .; clone size: .; J gene: TRBJ2-7; V gene: TRBV2; CDR3 DNA: TGTGCCAGCAGCCCCGACATAAACACCTACGAGCAGTACTTC; CDR3 protein: CASSPDINTYEQYF
D gene: .; clone size: many; J gene: TRBJ2-5; V gene: TRBV18; CDR3 DNA: TGTGCCAGCTCACCAGACGAGGAGGACAGTGGGTTCGAGACCCAGTACTTC; CDR3 protein: CASSPDEEDSGFETQYF
D gene: .; clone size: .; J gene: TRBJ2-7; V gene: TRBV2; CDR3 DNA: TGTGCCAGCAGCGATTCCCATTACTACGAGCAGTACTTC; CDR3 protein: CASSDSHYYEQYF
D gene: TRBD1; clone size: .; J gene: TRBJ1-5; V gene: TRBV2; CDR3 DNA: TGTGCCAGCAGTGACAGGGGGCTTTATCAGCCCCAGCATTTT; CDR3 protein: CASSDRGLYQPQHF
D gene: .; clone size: few; J gene: TRBJ1-1; V gene: TRBV12-3/TRBV12-4; CDR3 DNA: TGTGCCAGCAGTTTATGGCAGGAGAGAGAAGCTTTCTTT; CDR3 protein: CASSLWQEREAFF
D gene: .; clone size: many; J gene: TRBJ2-7; V gene: TRBV28; CDR3 DNA: TGTGCCAGCAGTTCCCCAAAAGTCTCCTACGAGCAGTACTTC; CDR3 protein: CASSSPKVSYEQYF
D gene: TRBD1; clone size: few; J gene: TRBJ2-3; V gene: TRBV20-1; CDR3 DNA: TGCAGTGCCCTCACATGGACAGGGAGCACAGATACGCAGTATTTT; CDR3 protein: CSALTWTGSTDTQYF
D gene: .; clone size: .; J gene: TRBJ2-5; V gene: TRBV4-1; CDR3 DNA: TGCGCCAGCAGCCACCCAAACCGGGGCGAAGTGAAAGAGACCCAGTACTTC; CDR3 protein: CASSHPNRGEVKETQYF
D gene: .; clone size: .; J gene: TRBJ2-3; V gene: TRBV29-1; CDR3 DNA: TGCAGCGTTGAGATCACAGATACGCAGTATTTT; CDR3 protein: CSVEITDTQYF
D gene: TRBD1; clone size: .; J gene: TRBJ2-7; V gene: TRBV6-6; CDR3 DNA: TGTGCCAGCGGGACAGGGCCGTACGAGCAGTACTTC; CDR3 protein: CASGTGPYEQYF
D gene: .; clone size: .; J gene: TRBJ2-5; V gene: TRBV6-2/TRBV6-3; CDR3 DNA: TGTGCCAGCAGTTACTCGGGAAAGCAAGAGACCCAGTACTTC; CDR3 protein: CASSYSGKQETQYF
D gene: TRBD2; clone size: .; J gene: TRBJ2-7; V gene: TRBV4-1; CDR3 DNA: TGCGCCAGCAGCTTGCACGCTAGCGGGGACTACGAGCAGTACTTC; CDR3 protein: CASSLHASGDYEQYF
D gene: .; clone size: medium-sized; J gene: TRBJ2-1; V gene: TRBV7-9; CDR3 DNA: TGTGCCAGCAGCTTAGATCCACAGGGAGTTAGCTACAATGAGCAGTTCTTC; CDR3 protein: CASSLDPQGVSYNEQFF
D gene: .; clone size: few; J gene: TRBJ1-1; V gene: TRBV7-3; CDR3 DNA: TGTGCCAGCAGCCCCTATCGCAGATCGAACACTGAAGCTTTCTTT; CDR3 protein: CASSPYRRSNTEAFF